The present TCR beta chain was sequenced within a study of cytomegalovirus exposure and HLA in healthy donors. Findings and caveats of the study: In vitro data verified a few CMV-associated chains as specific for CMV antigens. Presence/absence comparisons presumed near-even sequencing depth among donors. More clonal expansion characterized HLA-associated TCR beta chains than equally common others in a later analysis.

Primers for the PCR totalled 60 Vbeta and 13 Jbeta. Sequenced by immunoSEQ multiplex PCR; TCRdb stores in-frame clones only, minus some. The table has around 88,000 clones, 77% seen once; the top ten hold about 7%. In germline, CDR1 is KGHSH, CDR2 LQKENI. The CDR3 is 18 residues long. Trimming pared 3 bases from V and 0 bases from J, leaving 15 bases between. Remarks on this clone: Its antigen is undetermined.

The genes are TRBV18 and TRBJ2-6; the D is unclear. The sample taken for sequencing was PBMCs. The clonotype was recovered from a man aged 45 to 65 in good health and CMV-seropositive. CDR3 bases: TGTGCCAGCTCACCGATGACACTCTCCCCCTCTGGGGCCAACGTCCTGACTTTC. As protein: CASSPMTLSPSGANVLTF. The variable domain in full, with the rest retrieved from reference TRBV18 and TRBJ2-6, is NAGVMQNPRHLVRRRGQEARLRCSPMKGHSHVYWYRQLPEEGLKFMVYLQKENIIDESGMPKERFSAEFPKEGPSILRIQQVVRGDSAAYFCASSPMTLSPSGANVLTFGAGSRLTVL.